This TCR beta chain comes out of a study of T cells in narcolepsy. Study observations and caveats: Autoreactive clonotypes reportedly recurred in blood of same and different patients, not controls. Same-patient CSF and blood CD4+ T cell clonotypes included HCRT-specific and TRIB2-specific autoreactive ones.

Between the trimmed V and J ends, which lost 2 bases and 7 bases, there was a span of 11 bases. The CDR3 covers 13 residues. Germline CDR1 is LGHNA and CDR2 is YNFKEQ. Clones were read by immunoSEQ multiplex PCR, and TCRdb kept only the in-frame ones, dropping some. The table shows about 27,000 clones, with approximately 86% occurring only once. In regard to this clone: Its target is not known.

This clonotype originated in a human donor with narcolepsy. Sample: CD45RA- memory CD4+ T cells from PBMCs. The chain has TRBV4-2 and TRBJ2-5; tentative D call: TRBD2 (6 bases). The CDR3 nucleotides are TGTGCCAGCAGCCAACCGCCAGCGGGGACCCAGTACTTC. It is translated as CASSQPPAGTQYF.